Listed below are T cell receptor gamma chains from one sample, sequenced in a study of gamma-delta T cells after stem cell transplantation. TCRdb re-processed the RT-PCR reads using CATT. The sample yields about 4,800 gamma-chain clones, approximately 18% seen once. The specimen sequenced was gamma-delta T cells. The receptors were sampled from a human donor. It is not recorded whose cells these are; they may come from a transplant donor. Both conserved end residues are part of each CDR3. Clone size, where shown, is once, few, many, or a class for clones that have expanded.

v_call	j_call	clone_size	cdr3_nt	cdr3_aa
TRGV3	TRGJ1/TRGJ2	few	TGTGCCACCTGGGACAGGCAAAATTCTCTCTATTATTATAAGAAACTCTTT	CATWDRQNSLYYYKKLF
TRGV9	TRGJ1/TRGJ2	few	TGTGCCTTGTGGGAGGTGAGGAGTTATAAGAAACTCTTT	CALWEVRSYKKLF
TRGV5	TRGJ1/TRGJ2	few	TGTGCCACCTGGACGGAGGATTATTATAAGAAACTCTTT	CATWTEDYYKKLF
TRGV8	TRGJP2	NA	TGTGCCACCTGGTATAGTAGTGATTGGATCAAGACGTTT	CATWYSSDWIKTF
TRGV9	TRGJ1/TRGJ2	NA	TGTGCCTTGTGGGCTTATTATCAGAAACTCTTT	CALWAYYQKLF
TRGV9	TRGJ1/TRGJ2	few	TGTGCCTTGTTGATTCCGTGCTCAGAGGGAGGTTATTATAAGAAACTCTTT	CALLIPCSEGGYYKKLF
TRGV9	TRGJP	NA	TGTGCCTTGTGGGAGGCGCTGGGAGAGTTGGGCAAAAAAATCAAGGTATTT	CALWEALGELGKKIKVF
TRGV2	TRGJ1/TRGJ2	few	TGTGCCACCTGGGACTTAATTTATTATAAGAAACTCTTT	CATWDLIYYKKLF
TRGV8	TRGJ1/TRGJ2	few	TGTGCCACCTGGGATAGGCAGTATAAGAAACTCTTT	CATWDRQYKKLF
TRGV3	TRGJ1/TRGJ2	NA	TGTGCCACCTGGGACAGGCAATCGGGGAAACTCTTT	CATWDRQSGKLF
TRGV5	TRGJP2	few	TGTGCCACCTGGGACAGGCGTGATTGGATCAAGACGTTT	CATWDRRDWIKTF
TRGV4	TRGJ1/TRGJ2	NA	TGTGCCACCTGGGATGGGCCGCGGAAACTCTTT	CATWDGPRKLF